A selection of T cell receptor beta chains follows, all from one sample in a study of radiation and T cells in renal cell carcinoma. Libraries were prepared by immunoSEQ multiplex PCR; TCRdb keeps only in-frame clonotypes and omits some of them. The table lists 130,000 to 150,000 clones, about nine tenths of them singletons. This sample comprised blood, obtained from a patient whose treatment included radiotherapy and nephrectomy. All receptors derive from a woman aged 70-85 years with renal cell carcinoma. The CDR3 runs from the conserved cysteine through the conserved F or W. A D gene is named only where the DNA matches it firmly.

V gene,D gene,J gene,CDR3 length,CDR3 protein,CDR3 DNA
TRBV19,.,TRBJ1-5,14,CASSIDLGGQPQHF,TGTGCCAGTAGTATAGACTTGGGGGGTCAGCCCCAGCATTTT
TRBV19,.,TRBJ1-5,14,CASETGYSNQPQHF,TGTGCCAGTGAGACGGGTTATAGCAATCAGCCCCAGCATTTT
TRBV7-8,TRBD1,TRBJ1-3,16,CASSLAQGQGGNTIYF,TGTGCCAGCAGCTTAGCCCAGGGACAGGGGGGAAACACCATATATTTT
TRBV19,.,TRBJ1-5,13,CASAGLGNQPQHF,TGTGCCAGTGCAGGCTTAGGCAATCAGCCCCAGCATTTT
TRBV30,.,TRBJ1-4,13,CAGSQGSNEKLFF,TGTGCCGGATCGCAGGGATCTAATGAAAAACTGTTTTTT
TRBV10-2,.,TRBJ1-6,17,CASSDSGHSSYNSPLHF,TGCGCCAGCAGTGATTCTGGACATAGCTCCTATAATTCACCCCTCCACTTT
TRBV29-1,.,TRBJ1-5,16,CSVSLDLGGNNQPQHF,TGCAGCGTGTCCCTCGACCTTGGGGGGAACAATCAGCCCCAGCATTTT
TRBV5-4,TRBD1,TRBJ2-7,14,CASSWGQGRSEQYF,TGTGCCAGCAGCTGGGGACAGGGTAGGAGCGAGCAGTACTTC
TRBV1,.,TRBJ2-1,15,CTSSDNRGASHEQFF,TGCACCAGCAGCGACAACAGGGGGGCCTCCCATGAGCAGTTCTTC
TRBV10-3,.,TRBJ2-7,13,CAISESEGFEQYF,TGTGCCATCAGTGAGTCGGAGGGGTTCGAGCAGTACTTC
TRBV5-4,TRBD1,TRBJ2-1,15,CASSLTGADYNEQFF,TGTGCCAGCAGCTTAACAGGGGCGGACTACAATGAGCAGTTCTTC
TRBV30,TRBD2,TRBJ2-5,14,CAWSDSGGGETQYF,TGTGCCTGGAGTGATAGCGGGGGGGGTGAGACCCAGTACTTC
TRBV18,TRBD1,TRBJ1-5,16,CASSPGGQHLNQPQHF,TGTGCCAGCTCACCAGGGGGACAGCACCTCAATCAGCCCCAGCATTTT
TRBV19,.,TRBJ2-5,12,CASSRRKETQYF,TGTGCCAGTAGCCGCCGCAAAGAGACCCAGTACTTC
TRBV29-1,TRBD2,TRBJ2-3,16,CSVARLAGGGTDTQYF,TGCAGCGTTGCCCGACTAGCGGGGGGGGGCACAGATACGCAGTATTTT
TRBV6-6,.,TRBJ2-5,16,CASSYSPPPFRETQYF,TGTGCCAGCAGTTACTCCCCGCCACCGTTTAGGGAGACCCAGTACTTC
TRBV7-2,.,TRBJ1-3,17,CASSLQRAGASGNTIYF,TGTGCCAGCAGCTTACAGCGCGCAGGGGCCTCTGGAAACACCATATATTTT
TRBV27,TRBD2,TRBJ2-5,13,CASAGGGRETQYF,TGTGCCAGCGCCGGGGGGGGGCGGGAGACCCAGTACTTC
TRBV5-5,.,TRBJ1-2,12,CASSFQGPGYTF,TGTGCCAGCAGCTTTCAGGGCCCTGGCTACACCTTC
TRBV30,TRBD1,TRBJ2-7,14,CAWSPKDRGYEQYF,TGTGCCTGGAGTCCCAAGGACAGGGGCTACGAGCAGTACTTC
TRBV2,.,TRBJ2-2,11,CASSHTGELFF,TGTGCCAGCAGTCACACCGGGGAGCTGTTTTTT
TRBV14,.,TRBJ1-1,16,CASSPHPRVWNTEAFF,TGTGCCAGCAGCCCTCACCCCAGGGTGTGGAACACTGAAGCTTTCTTT
TRBV6-5,TRBD1,TRBJ1-4,16,CASSYAEQGAGEKLFF,TGTGCCAGCAGTTACGCGGAACAGGGGGCGGGTGAAAAACTGTTTTTT